This paragraph reports one T cell receptor (beta chain). This clonotype was seen a handful of times. The antigen this receptor binds is unknown. Base quality data are lacking; no much larger clone is found one base away. The sample belongs to a study of blood T cells in healthy people across ages (dated by TCRdb to between 2014 and 2016). For context, the study as a whole: Template switching captured roughly one uniquely barcoded TCR beta cDNA molecule per two T cells in model experiments. Donors were grouped into four age groups: young (average approximately 15 years), middle-aged (less than 40), aged (about 59) and long-lived (82). The study measured age-related changes in TCR beta repertoire diversity using deep sequencing normalized with unique cDNA molecular identifiers. For two donors (one aged 18 to 30 and one aged 80 or older), the study analyzed two additional independent replicas of 1 million unique cDNA reads from the same blood draw. To avoid experimental bias, donors of different ages were distributed randomly across sequencing lanes.

Donors were 40 or so systemically healthy Caucasian individuals from Russia aged roughly 6 to 100 years. Around 9.7 milliliters of peripheral blood were collected from each donor into EDTA-treated Vacutainer tubes. Ficoll-Paque density-gradient centrifugation was used to isolate PBMCs, with at least 6.5 million per sample. Total RNA was extracted from PBMCs with Trizol reagent, with at least 6 micrograms obtained per sample. For every donor, an aliquot of PBMCs went through flow cytometry to measure the percentages of naive CD45RAhigh/CD27high T cells. What the work shows at the level of the full study, not this receptor alone: Since profiling was done on bulk unsorted PBMCs, naive and antigen-experienced compartments could not be conclusively compared. Because donor CMV infection status was unknown, age-related changes in expanded clonotypes were potentially confounded. Estimates of total diversity based on one million sequenced T cells were regarded as lower bounds and as underestimates. There was a strong correlation between observed TCR beta diversity and the percentage of naive T cells measured by flow cytometry. Observed TCR beta diversity per million T cells fell roughly linearly with age, and a significant reduction was already apparent by age approximately 41. Compared with the aged group, more naive CD4+ T cells, fewer expanded clones and increased TCR diversity were shown by the long-lived group, suggesting age selection.

Library method: 5' RACE. The instrument given in TCRdb is Illumina HiSeq 2500. The second PCR ran for roughly 7 to 12 cycles and used a J-beta primer mix along with a sample-barcoded 5' primer. A unique molecular identifier was introduced onto each TCR beta cDNA molecule by a template-switch 5' adaptor carrying 12 random nucleotides. At least 3 million CDR3-containing paired-end reads were obtained from each sample. The Mint cDNA synthesis kit, primed by a TRBC-specific oligonucleotide, was used to synthesize first-strand cDNA from all RNA. All cDNA was treated with uracil-DNA glycosylase and then went through a first 18-cycle PCR with the universal primers M1SS and BC2_uni_R. On the study's bioinformatics: For normalization, 1 million high-quality reads, each with a distinct molecular identifier, were randomly selected from each sample. Reads sharing molecular identifiers were discarded rather than binned into consensus sequences. MiTCR, set to a Q25 quality threshold and the strictest error-elimination algorithm, was used for CDR3 identification, clonotype clustering and error correction. A nonparametric unseen species model using Euler transformation provided a lower-bound estimate of total TCR beta diversity. TCRdb cleaned the public reads at Q25 with fastp, built clones with MiXCR and kept in-frame beta chains. Records with the same CDR3 protein are collapsed into one entry carrying the most frequent genes and DNA. None of the V and J calls come from the authors' own analysis; TCRdb made them. The sample table shows 780,000 or so distinct CDR3 sequences, and approximately 60% are seen once. Together, the top ten hold approximately 24% of the sample.

This sequence was found in a middle-aged man in good health. The sample consisted of blood.

The CDR3 loop reads CASSIITSGGTYEQYF. The DNA reads TGTGCCAGCAGCATCATTACTAGCGGGGGGACCTACGAGCAGTACTTC. The V and J genes are TRBV28 and TRBJ2-7; 12 junctional bases match TRBD2. The germline V gene encodes CDR1 MDHEN and CDR2 SYDVKM. The junction shows trimming of 6 bases on V and 2 bases on J, and the gene matches do not reach 8 bases of it. The CDR3 runs 16 amino acids, cysteine and phenylalanine included. The CDR3 DNA has 48 bases and is translated from base 1.